This T cell receptor beta chain was sequenced for a study of T cells in Graves' hyperthyroidism and ophthalmopathy. V was clipped by 5 bases and J by 3 bases, with 19 bases between them. Germline V CDR1 and CDR2: SNHLY, FYNNEI. The CDR3 length is 17 residues. Amplification of TCR beta CDR3 regions used RNA as the template. A set of HTBI primers served as the primers for a first-round RT-PCR of the TCR CDR3. Each CDR3 protein is one row after TCRdb ran MiXCR on the multiplex PCR reads. The repertoire has under 650,000 distinct CDR3 sequences, roughly 17% of them found once; the top ten carry around 4%. Uncontrolled infection, other autoimmune disease, pregnancy or lactation led to exclusion. Diagnoses rested on clinical symptoms, serum thyroxine and TRAb, thyroid ultrasound and orbital computed tomography. PBMCs were derived from about 9.1 ml fresh peripheral blood. This clonotype was counted at least ten times.

V usage is TRBV2 and J usage is TRBJ1-4; D unclear. The origin of this receptor is a woman aged 25 to 39 with Graves' hyperthyroidism. The sample comprised blood. CDR3 DNA sequence: TGTGCCAGCAGTCCTCGCGATTTAGGGTTTTCTAATGAAAAACTGTTTTTT. Its protein is CASSPRDLGFSNEKLFF.